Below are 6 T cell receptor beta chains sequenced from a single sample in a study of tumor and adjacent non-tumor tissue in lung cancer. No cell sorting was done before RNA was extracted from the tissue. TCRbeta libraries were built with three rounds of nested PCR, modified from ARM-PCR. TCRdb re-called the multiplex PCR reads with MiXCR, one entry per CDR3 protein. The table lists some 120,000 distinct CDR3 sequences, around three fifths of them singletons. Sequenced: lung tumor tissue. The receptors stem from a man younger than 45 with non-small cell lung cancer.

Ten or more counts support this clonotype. In nucleotides, the CDR3 is TGTGCCAGCAGCTTAGAGGCCCGCGGCTATTACAATGAGCAGTTCTTC. Translating gives CASSLEARGYYNEQFF. This rearrangement joins TRBV11-2 to TRBJ2-1; D is undetermined. Trimming removed 0 bases from V and 4 bases from J, with 13 bases in between. The CDR3 length is 16 residues. Germline assignment: CDR1 SGHAT and CDR2 FQNNGV.

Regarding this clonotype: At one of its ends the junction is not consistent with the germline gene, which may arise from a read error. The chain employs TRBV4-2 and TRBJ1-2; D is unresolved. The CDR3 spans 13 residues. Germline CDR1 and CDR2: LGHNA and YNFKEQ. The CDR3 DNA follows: TGTGCCAGCAGCTCTCGCGGGGTCTATGGCTACATCTTC. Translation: CASSSRGVYGYIF.

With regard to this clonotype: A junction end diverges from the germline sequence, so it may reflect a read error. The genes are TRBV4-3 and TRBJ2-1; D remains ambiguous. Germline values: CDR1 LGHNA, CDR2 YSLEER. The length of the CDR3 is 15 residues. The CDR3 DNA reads TGCGGCAGCAACCAAGACGGTTCCTCCTACAATGAGCAGTTCTTC. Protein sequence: CGSNQDGSSYNEQFF.

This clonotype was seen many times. The CDR3 coding sequence is TGCAGCGCAGACAGGGGTTATGGCTACACCTTC. This encodes CSADRGYGYTF. This sequence joins TRBV29-1 and TRBJ1-2; 8 positions match TRBD1. Trimming took 7 bases from V and 5 from J; bases not matched to a gene: 3. The CDR3 contains 11 residues. Germline loops: CDR1 SQVTM, CDR2 ANQGSEA.

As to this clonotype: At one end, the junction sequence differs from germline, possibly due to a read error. The CDR3 DNA is TGTGCCAGCGGCCCCCGTCAACAGCAGTGCTTC. Protein sequence: CASGPRQQQCF. The chain carries TRBV11-2 and TRBJ2-1, with D unclear. CDR1 is SGHAT and CDR2 is FQNNGV in the germline V gene. CDR3 length equals 11 residues.

CDR3 nucleotides: TGCAGCGTTGACATGTCAGCCACTGAAGCTTTCTTT. Protein sequence: CSVDMSATEAFF. V and J are TRBV29-1 and TRBJ1-1; D call uncertain. The CDR3 is made up of 12 amino acids. Germline CDR1 SQVTM, CDR2 ANQGSEA. The V and J ends lost 3 bases and 4 bases respectively, with 9 bases between them.